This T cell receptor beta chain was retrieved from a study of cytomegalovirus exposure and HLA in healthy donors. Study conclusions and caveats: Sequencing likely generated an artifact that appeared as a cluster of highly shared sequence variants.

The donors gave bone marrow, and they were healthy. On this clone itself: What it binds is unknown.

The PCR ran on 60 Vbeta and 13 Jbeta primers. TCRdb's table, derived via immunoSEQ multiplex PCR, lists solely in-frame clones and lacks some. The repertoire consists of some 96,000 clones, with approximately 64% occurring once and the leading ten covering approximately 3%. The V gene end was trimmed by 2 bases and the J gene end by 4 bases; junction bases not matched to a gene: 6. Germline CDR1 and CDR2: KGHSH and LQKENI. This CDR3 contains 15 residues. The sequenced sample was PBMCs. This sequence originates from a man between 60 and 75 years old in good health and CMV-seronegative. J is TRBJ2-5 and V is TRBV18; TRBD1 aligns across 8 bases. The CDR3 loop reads CASSPLDRVIETQYF. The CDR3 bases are TGTGCCAGCTCACCATTGGACAGGGTAATAGAGACCCAGTACTTC.